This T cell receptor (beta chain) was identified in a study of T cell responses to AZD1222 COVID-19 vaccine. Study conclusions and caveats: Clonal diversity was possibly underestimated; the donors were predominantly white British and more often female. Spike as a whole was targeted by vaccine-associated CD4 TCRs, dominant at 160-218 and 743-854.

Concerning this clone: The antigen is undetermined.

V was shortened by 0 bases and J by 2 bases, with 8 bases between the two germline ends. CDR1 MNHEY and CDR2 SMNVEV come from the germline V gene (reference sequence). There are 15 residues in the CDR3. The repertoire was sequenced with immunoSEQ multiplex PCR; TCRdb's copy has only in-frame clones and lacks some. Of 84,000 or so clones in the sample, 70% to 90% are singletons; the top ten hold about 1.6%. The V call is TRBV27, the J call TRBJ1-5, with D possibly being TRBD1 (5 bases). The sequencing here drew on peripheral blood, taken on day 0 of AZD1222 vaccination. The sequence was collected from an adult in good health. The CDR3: CASSLSGVGNQPQHF. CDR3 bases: TGTGCCAGCAGTTTATCAGGGGTAGGCAATCAGCCCCAGCATTTT.